A selection of T cell receptor beta chains follows, all from one sample in a study of T cell changes during pregnancy in multiple sclerosis. TCRdb keeps only in-frame clones here, not all; method: immunoSEQ multiplex PCR. Among some 80,000 clones listed, about 94% were seen once. Source: CD4+ T cells from peripheral blood mononuclear cells, taken after pregnancy. These receptor sequences come from a female donor with multiple sclerosis, enrolled in a pregnancy study. Both conserved end residues are part of each CDR3. A D gene is named only where the DNA matches it firmly. Some rows mark clone size as missing; the rest say once, few, many or name a class of expanded clone.

V gene: TRBV6-5
clone size: NA
D gene: TRBD2
J gene: TRBJ2-3
CDR3 DNA: TGTGCCAGCAGACTAGCGGGAGTATCCACAGATACGCAGTATTTT
CDR3 protein: CASRLAGVSTDTQYF

V gene: TRBV5-4
clone size: once
D gene: TRBD1
J gene: TRBJ1-4
CDR3 DNA: TGTGCCAGCAGCCCGGGACAGGGGGCCGGTAATGAAAAACTGTTTTTT
CDR3 protein: CASSPGQGAGNEKLFF

V gene: TRBV7-9
clone size: NA
D gene: NA
J gene: TRBJ2-1
CDR3 DNA: TGTGCCAGCAGCTTTCACTTCCCGGAGCAGTTCTTC
CDR3 protein: CASSFHFPEQFF

V gene: TRBV18
clone size: NA
D gene: TRBD2
J gene: TRBJ2-7
CDR3 DNA: TGTGCCAGCTCCTTTGGGAGGGTAGCCGACGAGCAGTACTTC
CDR3 protein: CASSFGRVADEQYF

V gene: TRBV2
clone size: NA
D gene: NA
J gene: TRBJ2-5
CDR3 DNA: TGTGCCAGCAGTCTTGTATCGGAGACCCAGTACTTC
CDR3 protein: CASSLVSETQYF

V gene: TRBV19
clone size: NA
D gene: TRBD2
J gene: TRBJ2-5
CDR3 DNA: TGTGCCAGTAGTACGGGAGGGAAACGTCAAGAGACCCAGTACTTC
CDR3 protein: CASSTGGKRQETQYF

V gene: TRBV7-9
clone size: NA
D gene: TRBD2
J gene: TRBJ2-1
CDR3 DNA: TGTGCCAGCAGCTCCGACGGACTAGCGGGAGTTGAGCAGTTCTTC
CDR3 protein: CASSSDGLAGVEQFF

V gene: TRBV7-2
clone size: NA
D gene: TRBD1
J gene: TRBJ1-5
CDR3 DNA: TGTGCCAGCAGCTTCGACAGGGGGAGTGCGCCCCAGCATTTT
CDR3 protein: CASSFDRGSAPQHF

V gene: TRBV6-1
clone size: NA
D gene: NA
J gene: TRBJ2-1
CDR3 DNA: TGTGCCAGCAGTGAAATCTTACAGAATGAGCAGTTCTTC
CDR3 protein: CASSEILQNEQFF

V gene: TRBV20-1
clone size: NA
D gene: NA
J gene: TRBJ2-7
CDR3 DNA: TGCAGCCTACAGGTCTCCTACGAGCAGTACTTC
CDR3 protein: CSLQVSYEQYF

V gene: TRBV4-2
clone size: NA
D gene: TRBD1
J gene: TRBJ2-5
CDR3 DNA: TGTGCCAGCAGCCCCTATCACGGGACAGGGGTCGATGAGACCCAGTACTTC
CDR3 protein: CASSPYHGTGVDETQYF

V gene: TRBV29-1
clone size: NA
D gene: TRBD2
J gene: TRBJ2-7
CDR3 DNA: TGCAGCGTTGAGTCCCGACTAGCGGGAGGGGAGCAGTACTTC
CDR3 protein: CSVESRLAGGEQYF

V gene: TRBV5-6
clone size: NA
D gene: TRBD1
J gene: TRBJ2-3
CDR3 DNA: TGTGCCAGCAGCCCCACCGGGACAGGGATAAGAGATACGCAGTATTTT
CDR3 protein: CASSPTGTGIRDTQYF

V gene: TRBV28
clone size: NA
D gene: TRBD2
J gene: TRBJ2-1
CDR3 DNA: TGTGCCAGCAGACCACTAGCGGGAGGCCGCAGCCACTCCTACAATGAGCAGTTCTTC
CDR3 protein: CASRPLAGGRSHSYNEQFF

V gene: TRBV5-6
clone size: NA
D gene: TRBD2
J gene: TRBJ2-7
CDR3 DNA: TGTGCCAGCTGGCGGACTAGCGGGAGGGGCTGGGGCGAGCAGTACTTC
CDR3 protein: CASWRTSGRGWGEQYF

V gene: TRBV10-3
clone size: NA
D gene: TRBD2
J gene: TRBJ2-1
CDR3 DNA: TGTGCCATCCGGGACTATGGACTTTCTTCTGAGCAGTTCTTC
CDR3 protein: CAIRDYGLSSEQFF

V gene: TRBV11-2
clone size: NA
D gene: TRBD2
J gene: TRBJ2-2
CDR3 DNA: TGTGCCAGCAGCTTAGCCCTAGCGGGAGGCCGGGACACCGGGGAGCTGTTTTTT
CDR3 protein: CASSLALAGGRDTGELFF

V gene: TRBV18
clone size: few
D gene: TRBD1
J gene: TRBJ2-7
CDR3 DNA: TGTGCCAGCTCACCCCCGGGACAGGGATACGAGCAGTACTTC
CDR3 protein: CASSPPGQGYEQYF

V gene: TRBV11-1
clone size: NA
D gene: TRBD2
J gene: TRBJ2-1
CDR3 DNA: TGTGCCAGCAGCTTCTCAGCGGGAGCCTCGGGCAATGAGCAGTTCTTC
CDR3 protein: CASSFSAGASGNEQFF

V gene: TRBV7-8
clone size: NA
D gene: TRBD1
J gene: TRBJ2-7
CDR3 DNA: TGTGCCAGCAGCTTAGCAGGACAGGGGTACGAGCAGTACTTC
CDR3 protein: CASSLAGQGYEQYF

V gene: TRBV9
clone size: NA
D gene: TRBD2
J gene: TRBJ2-7
CDR3 DNA: TGTGCCAGCAGCGCGACTAGCGGGAGGCCCTTCGCCCTCGCACGGTACTTC
CDR3 protein: CASSATSGRPFALARYF

V gene: TRBV6-6
clone size: NA
D gene: NA
J gene: TRBJ1-2
CDR3 DNA: TGTGCCAGCAGTTACTCGAGCTCGGCGCGGGGCTACACCTTC
CDR3 protein: CASSYSSSARGYTF

V gene: TRBV2
clone size: NA
D gene: NA
J gene: TRBJ2-2
CDR3 DNA: TGTGCCAGCAGTGAAGTAACCGGGTTAACCGGGGAGCTGTTTTTT
CDR3 protein: CASSEVTGLTGELFF

V gene: TRBV27
clone size: NA
D gene: NA
J gene: TRBJ2-2
CDR3 DNA: TGTGCCAGCAGTCTAATCCGACAGAACACCGGGGAGCTGTTTTTT
CDR3 protein: CASSLIRQNTGELFF

V gene: TRBV19
clone size: NA
D gene: TRBD1
J gene: TRBJ2-6
CDR3 DNA: TGTGCCAGTAGTCTCACGGGACAGGGGGTTACTGGGGCCAACGTCCTGACTTTC
CDR3 protein: CASSLTGQGVTGANVLTF

V gene: TRBV7-2
clone size: NA
D gene: NA
J gene: TRBJ2-2
CDR3 DNA: TGTGCCAGCAGCGCCAGGGGCGCGAAAACCGGGGAGCTGTTTTTT
CDR3 protein: CASSARGAKTGELFF

V gene: TRBV19
clone size: NA
D gene: TRBD1
J gene: TRBJ1-5
CDR3 DNA: TGTGCCAGTAGTTGGACAGGTTCCCTGGGGGGCAATCAGCCCCAGCATTTT
CDR3 protein: CASSWTGSLGGNQPQHF

V gene: TRBV25-1
clone size: NA
D gene: NA
J gene: TRBJ2-3
CDR3 DNA: TGTGCCAGCAGTGAAATCGTCGCGGTCGCTAGCACAGATACGCAGTATTTT
CDR3 protein: CASSEIVAVASTDTQYF

V gene: TRBV2
clone size: NA
D gene: TRBD1
J gene: TRBJ2-5
CDR3 DNA: TGTGCCAGCAGGGGGGGGACAGGGGAGACCCAGTACTTC
CDR3 protein: CASRGGTGETQYF

V gene: TRBV6-1
clone size: NA
D gene: TRBD1
J gene: TRBJ2-7
CDR3 DNA: TGTGCCAGCAGGAGCGGGACAGGGGGATACGAGCAGTACTTC
CDR3 protein: CASRSGTGGYEQYF

V gene: TRBV29-1
clone size: NA
D gene: TRBD1
J gene: TRBJ1-5
CDR3 DNA: TGCAGCGTTTGGACAGGGATTAGCAATCAGCCCCAGCATTTT
CDR3 protein: CSVWTGISNQPQHF

V gene: TRBV6-6
clone size: once
D gene: TRBD1
J gene: TRBJ2-3
CDR3 DNA: TGTGCCAGCACCAAGGACAGGACGGAGGTCACGCAGTATTTT
CDR3 protein: CASTKDRTEVTQYF

V gene: TRBV29-1
clone size: NA
D gene: TRBD2
J gene: TRBJ2-7
CDR3 DNA: TGCAGCGTTCTGGTGGGGGGGAACGAGCAGTACTTC
CDR3 protein: CSVLVGGNEQYF

V gene: TRBV7-2
clone size: NA
D gene: TRBD2
J gene: TRBJ2-5
CDR3 DNA: TGTGCCAGCAGCTCCGGGACTAGCGGACGGAGAGTAGAGACCCAGTACTTC
CDR3 protein: CASSSGTSGRRVETQYF

V gene: TRBV19
clone size: once
D gene: NA
J gene: TRBJ1-2
CDR3 DNA: TGTGCCAGTAGCTTCGACAGGCGCGGCTATGGCTACACCTTC
CDR3 protein: CASSFDRRGYGYTF

V gene: TRBV14
clone size: NA
D gene: NA
J gene: TRBJ1-4
CDR3 DNA: TGTGCCAGCAGCCGCCCGGGGGTCAATGAAAAACTGTTTTTT
CDR3 protein: CASSRPGVNEKLFF

V gene: TRBV4-1
clone size: NA
D gene: TRBD2
J gene: TRBJ2-3
CDR3 DNA: TGCGCCAGCAGCCAAGTAGCGGGGACCACAGATACGCAGTATTTT
CDR3 protein: CASSQVAGTTDTQYF

V gene: TRBV6-1
clone size: NA
D gene: NA
J gene: TRBJ2-6
CDR3 DNA: TGTGCCAGCAGTGACCTCTCTGGGGCCAACGTCCTGACTTTC
CDR3 protein: CASSDLSGANVLTF

V gene: TRBV6-5
clone size: NA
D gene: TRBD1
J gene: TRBJ1-1
CDR3 DNA: TGTGCCAGCAGTCCGCGACAGGGTTCAGGCACTGAAGCTTTCTTT
CDR3 protein: CASSPRQGSGTEAFF

V gene: TRBV6-1
clone size: NA
D gene: NA
J gene: TRBJ2-4
CDR3 DNA: TGTGCCAGCAGTGACCCCTCCCGGACAAGCCCCAAAAACATTCAGTACTTC
CDR3 protein: CASSDPSRTSPKNIQYF

V gene: TRBV5-6
clone size: NA
D gene: TRBD1
J gene: TRBJ2-3
CDR3 DNA: TGTGCCAGCAGCTGGGGGACAGGTACAGATACGCAGTATTTT
CDR3 protein: CASSWGTGTDTQYF

V gene: TRBV4-2
clone size: NA
D gene: TRBD2
J gene: TRBJ2-7
CDR3 DNA: TGTGCCAGCAGCCAGGGTGAAGCGGGAGGGCCGTACGAGCAGTACTTC
CDR3 protein: CASSQGEAGGPYEQYF

V gene: TRBV27
clone size: NA
D gene: TRBD2
J gene: TRBJ2-3
CDR3 DNA: TGTGCCAGCAGACTGGGACTAGCGGGAGGCGCCCCCACCGCAGATACGCAGTATTTT
CDR3 protein: CASRLGLAGGAPTADTQYF

V gene: TRBV28
clone size: NA
D gene: TRBD1
J gene: TRBJ2-7
CDR3 DNA: TGTGCCAGCAGTCCGTTCACCCGGGACAGGGGATACGAGCAGTACTTC
CDR3 protein: CASSPFTRDRGYEQYF

V gene: TRBV4-2
clone size: NA
D gene: NA
J gene: TRBJ2-4
CDR3 DNA: TGTGCCAGCAGCCTCCGAGATGTCGGGAGTTACATTCAGTACTTC
CDR3 protein: CASSLRDVGSYIQYF

V gene: TRBV2
clone size: NA
D gene: NA
J gene: TRBJ1-2
CDR3 DNA: TGTGCCAGCAGTGGTCGACATGATGGGGGCTACACCTTC
CDR3 protein: CASSGRHDGGYTF

V gene: TRBV30
clone size: NA
D gene: TRBD2
J gene: TRBJ2-7
CDR3 DNA: TGTGCCTGGAGTCCTTCCTATCGCACTAGCGGTTCACATCGCGAGCAGTACTTC
CDR3 protein: CAWSPSYRTSGSHREQYF

V gene: TRBV6-5
clone size: NA
D gene: NA
J gene: TRBJ2-1
CDR3 DNA: TGTGCCAGCAGCAGGGGGACTTCGTCCTACAATGAGCAGTTCTTC
CDR3 protein: CASSRGTSSYNEQFF

V gene: TRBV4-3
clone size: NA
D gene: NA
J gene: TRBJ2-1
CDR3 DNA: TGCGCCAGCAGCCAAGACGTAGGAGCCTACAATGAGCAGTTCTTC
CDR3 protein: CASSQDVGAYNEQFF

V gene: TRBV5-1
clone size: NA
D gene: NA
J gene: TRBJ2-1
CDR3 DNA: TGCGCCAGCATCAGGGAAGGTAGCTCCTACAATGAGCAGTTCTTC
CDR3 protein: CASIREGSSYNEQFF

V gene: TRBV5-1
clone size: NA
D gene: TRBD1
J gene: TRBJ2-7
CDR3 DNA: TGCGCCAGCAGCTTGGTGACAGGGAAATTCACCGAGCAGTACTTC
CDR3 protein: CASSLVTGKFTEQYF